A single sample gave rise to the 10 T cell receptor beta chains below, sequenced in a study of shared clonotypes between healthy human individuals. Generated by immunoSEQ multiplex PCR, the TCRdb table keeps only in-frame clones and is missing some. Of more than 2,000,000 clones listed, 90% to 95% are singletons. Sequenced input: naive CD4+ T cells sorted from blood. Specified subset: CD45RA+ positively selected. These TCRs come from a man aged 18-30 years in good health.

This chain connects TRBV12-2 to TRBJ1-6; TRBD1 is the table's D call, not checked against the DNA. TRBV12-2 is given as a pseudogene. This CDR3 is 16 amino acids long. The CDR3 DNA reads TGTGCAAGTCGCCTCAGACAGGACCCCTATAATTCACCCCTCCACTTT. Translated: CASRLRQDPYNSPLHF.

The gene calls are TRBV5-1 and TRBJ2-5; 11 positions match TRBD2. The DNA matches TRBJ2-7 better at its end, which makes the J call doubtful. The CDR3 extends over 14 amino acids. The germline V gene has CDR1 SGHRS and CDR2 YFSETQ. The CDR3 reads CASSSGTSGYEQYF. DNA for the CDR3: TGCGCCAGCAGCTCGGGGACTAGCGGCTACGAGCAGTACTTC.

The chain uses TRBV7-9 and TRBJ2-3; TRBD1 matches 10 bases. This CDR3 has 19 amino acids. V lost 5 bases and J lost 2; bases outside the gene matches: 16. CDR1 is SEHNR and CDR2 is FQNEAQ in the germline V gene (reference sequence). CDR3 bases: TGTGCCAGCAGCGGGACAGGGGTTACGGGAGGGCCGGTCACAGATACGCAGTATTTT. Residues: CASSGTGVTGGPVTDTQYF.

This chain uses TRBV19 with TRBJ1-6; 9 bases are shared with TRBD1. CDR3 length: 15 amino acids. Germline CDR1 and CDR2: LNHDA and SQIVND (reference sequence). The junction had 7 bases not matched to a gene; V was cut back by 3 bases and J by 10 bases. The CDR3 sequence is CASSMGQGIRSPLHF. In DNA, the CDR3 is TGTGCCAGTAGTATGGGACAGGGAATCCGGTCACCCCTCCACTTT.

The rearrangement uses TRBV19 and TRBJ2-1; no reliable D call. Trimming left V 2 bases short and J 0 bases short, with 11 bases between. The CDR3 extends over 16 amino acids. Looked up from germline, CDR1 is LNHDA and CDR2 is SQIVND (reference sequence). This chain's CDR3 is CASSILPASSYNEQFF. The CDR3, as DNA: TGTGCCAGTAGTATACTCCCTGCTAGCTCCTACAATGAGCAGTTCTTC.

The CDR3 is CASSLRDRILSGANVLTF. CDR3 in DNA: TGCGCCAGCAGCTTGCGGGACAGAATCCTCTCTGGGGCCAACGTCCTGACTTTC. The chain carries TRBV5-1 and TRBJ2-6, with TRBD1 matching over 7 bases. There are 18 residues in the CDR3. Germline-derived CDR1 and CDR2 are SGHRS and YFSETQ. V dropped 1 base and J dropped 0; count of bases not matched to a gene: 7.

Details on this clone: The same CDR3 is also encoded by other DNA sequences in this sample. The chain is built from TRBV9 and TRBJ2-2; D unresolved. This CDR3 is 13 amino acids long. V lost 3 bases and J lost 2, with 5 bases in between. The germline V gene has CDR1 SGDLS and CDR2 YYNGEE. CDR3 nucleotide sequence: TGTGCCAGCAGCGCGCACAACACCGGGGAGCTGTTTTTT. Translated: CASSAHNTGELFF.

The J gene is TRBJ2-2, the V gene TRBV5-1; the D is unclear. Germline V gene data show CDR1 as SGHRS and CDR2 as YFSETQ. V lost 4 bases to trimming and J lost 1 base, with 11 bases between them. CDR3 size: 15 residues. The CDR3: CASSVMVGNTGELFF. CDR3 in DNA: TGCGCCAGCAGCGTGATGGTGGGGAACACCGGGGAGCTGTTTTTT.

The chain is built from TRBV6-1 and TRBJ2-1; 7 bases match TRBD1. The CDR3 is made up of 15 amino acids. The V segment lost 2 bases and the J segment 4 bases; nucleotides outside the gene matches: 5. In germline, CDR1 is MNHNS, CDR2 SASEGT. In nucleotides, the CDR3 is TGTGCCAGCAGTGAAAGGGGGACAGATTACAATGAGCAGTTCTTC. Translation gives CASSERGTDYNEQFF.

CDR3 sequence reads: CARSWEPASGRADTQYF. The CDR3 DNA sequence: TGTGCCAGAAGCTGGGAGCCTGCTAGCGGCAGGGCAGATACGCAGTATTTT. V usage is TRBV5-3 and J usage is TRBJ2-3; 7 nucleotides match TRBD2. TRBV5-3 is assigned to the ORF class and has an uncertain function. Losses at the gene ends were 3 bases for V and 4 bases for J; bases not matched to a gene: 14. The CDR3 consists of 17 residues.